The rows below give T cell receptor beta chains drawn from one sample of a study of shared clonotypes between healthy human individuals. Measured with immunoSEQ multiplex PCR; TCRdb has only the in-frame clones, and not every one. The table lists approximately 1.9 million clones, 93% of them singletons, with under 2% in the top ten. What was sequenced was naive CD8+ T cells from PBMCs. The receptors here all came from a man between 18 and 35 years old in good health. Some clones in this sample may be carry-over from other donors' samples. CDR3s include the opening cysteine and the closing phenylalanine or tryptophan. Fields, in order: D gene, V gene, J gene, clone size, CDR3 DNA, CDR3 protein. D genes are given only for firm matches. Not every row has a clone size; where given, it reads once, few, many or a size class.

D gene: TRBD1
V gene: TRBV7-9
J gene: TRBJ2-2
clone size: NA
CDR3 DNA: TGTGCCAGCAGCTCCCCGGACAGGGCCGCCGGGGAGCTGTTTTTT
CDR3 protein: CASSSPDRAAGELFF

D gene: TRBD2
V gene: TRBV9
J gene: TRBJ2-5
clone size: NA
CDR3 DNA: TGTGCCAGCAGCGCATATCCGGGACTACAGGCAGGCCAAGAGACCCAGTACTTC
CDR3 protein: CASSAYPGLQAGQETQYF

D gene: TRBD2
V gene: TRBV7-9
J gene: TRBJ2-1
clone size: NA
CDR3 DNA: TGTGCCAGCAGCTCCCACGAAAGACTAGCGGATGAGCAGTTCTTC
CDR3 protein: CASSSHERLADEQFF

D gene: NA
V gene: TRBV19
J gene: TRBJ1-1
clone size: few
CDR3 DNA: TGTGCCAGTAGCTCCGATGCGGAGGATGAAGCTTTCTTT
CDR3 protein: CASSSDAEDEAFF

D gene: NA
V gene: TRBV5-8
J gene: TRBJ1-1
clone size: NA
CDR3 DNA: TGTGCCAGCAGCTTTAGTTTCCATGGGGGGAACACTGAAGCTTTCTTT
CDR3 protein: CASSFSFHGGNTEAFF

D gene: NA
V gene: TRBV5-6
J gene: TRBJ1-3
clone size: NA
CDR3 DNA: TGTGCCAGCAGCTTTCGTCCCGGAAACACCATATATTTT
CDR3 protein: CASSFRPGNTIYF

D gene: NA
V gene: TRBV5-4
J gene: TRBJ2-3
clone size: NA
CDR3 DNA: TGTGCCAGCAGCTTGGTCGGCCAGGGGACAGATACGCAGTATTTT
CDR3 protein: CASSLVGQGTDTQYF

D gene: TRBD1
V gene: TRBV28
J gene: TRBJ2-7
clone size: NA
CDR3 DNA: TGTGCCAGCAGTTTACCCACAGGGGCTCGACCCCACGAGCAGTACTTC
CDR3 protein: CASSLPTGARPHEQYF

D gene: NA
V gene: TRBV7-9
J gene: TRBJ2-7
clone size: NA
CDR3 DNA: TGTGCCAGCAGCCCCCGGACGGGCTACGAGCAGTACTTC
CDR3 protein: CASSPRTGYEQYF

D gene: TRBD1
V gene: TRBV4-1
J gene: TRBJ2-7
clone size: NA
CDR3 DNA: TGCGCCAGCAGCCAAGGAGGACAGGGGTCCTACGAGCAGTACTTC
CDR3 protein: CASSQGGQGSYEQYF

D gene: NA
V gene: TRBV10-2
J gene: TRBJ2-3
clone size: NA
CDR3 DNA: TGCGCCAGCAGTACACTAGGGCCCACAGATACGCAGTATTTT
CDR3 protein: CASSTLGPTDTQYF

D gene: NA
V gene: TRBV4-1
J gene: TRBJ2-3
clone size: once
CDR3 DNA: TGCGCCAGCAGCCAAGCTGCCACTCGGGATACGCAGTATTTT
CDR3 protein: CASSQAATRDTQYF

D gene: NA
V gene: TRBV28
J gene: TRBJ1-1
clone size: NA
CDR3 DNA: TGTGCCAGCAGTTTCAGGAAGAACACTGAAGCTTTCTTT
CDR3 protein: CASSFRKNTEAFF

D gene: TRBD2
V gene: TRBV19
J gene: TRBJ2-3
clone size: NA
CDR3 DNA: TGTGCCAGTAGTGCGCTTTGGAGCGGGAGGGCCTCAGACACAGATACGCAGTATTTT
CDR3 protein: CASSALWSGRASDTDTQYF

D gene: NA
V gene: TRBV14
J gene: TRBJ2-5
clone size: once
CDR3 DNA: TGTGCCAGCAGCCAAGCAGAGTGGCAAGAGACCCAGTACTTC
CDR3 protein: CASSQAEWQETQYF

D gene: NA
V gene: TRBV9
J gene: TRBJ1-1
clone size: few
CDR3 DNA: TGTGCCAGCAGCGTAGCCGCCCGGGGGGACACTGAAGCTTTCTTT
CDR3 protein: CASSVAARGDTEAFF

D gene: TRBD1
V gene: TRBV28
J gene: TRBJ1-2
clone size: NA
CDR3 DNA: TGTGCCAGCAGTTTGGGTCTCGAGACAGGGGGCGGCTATGGCTACACCTTC
CDR3 protein: CASSLGLETGGGYGYTF

D gene: NA
V gene: TRBV5-4
J gene: TRBJ2-7
clone size: NA
CDR3 DNA: TGTGCCAGCAGCTTGGAGGTTGTGTTCGGGACTCACCAAGGGGAGCAGTACTTC
CDR3 protein: CASSLEVVFGTHQGEQYF

D gene: NA
V gene: TRBV7-8
J gene: TRBJ1-5
clone size: NA
CDR3 DNA: TGTGCCAGCAGCTTAGTTCAAGGCAGGGGACGGCAGCCCCAGCATTTT
CDR3 protein: CASSLVQGRGRQPQHF

D gene: TRBD2
V gene: TRBV27
J gene: TRBJ2-1
clone size: NA
CDR3 DNA: TGTGCCAGCAGGGTTAGCGGGACCCTTTTAATTACCACCGGCTCCTACAATGAGCAGTTCTTC
CDR3 protein: CASRVSGTLLITTGSYNEQFF

D gene: NA
V gene: TRBV19
J gene: TRBJ1-1
clone size: NA
CDR3 DNA: TGTGCCAGTAGTAAAAACAGGGTAAACGCCCCTGAAGCTTTCTTT
CDR3 protein: CASSKNRVNAPEAFF

D gene: TRBD1
V gene: TRBV9
J gene: TRBJ2-1
clone size: NA
CDR3 DNA: TGTGCCAGCAGCCCCCCGGACAGGGGCTACAATGAGCAGTTCTTC
CDR3 protein: CASSPPDRGYNEQFF

D gene: TRBD2
V gene: TRBV28
J gene: TRBJ2-5
clone size: NA
CDR3 DNA: TGTGCCAGCAGTTTATGGACTAGCGGGGGGGAGGAGACCCAGTACTTC
CDR3 protein: CASSLWTSGGEETQYF

D gene: NA
V gene: TRBV4-1
J gene: TRBJ2-1
clone size: NA
CDR3 DNA: TGCGCCAGCAGCCTCCTACTATGGGGCAGGCAGTTCTTC
CDR3 protein: CASSLLLWGRQFF

D gene: NA
V gene: TRBV7-9
J gene: TRBJ2-1
clone size: NA
CDR3 DNA: TGTGCCAGCAGCCGGACCTTGGGCAATGAGCAGTTCTTC
CDR3 protein: CASSRTLGNEQFF